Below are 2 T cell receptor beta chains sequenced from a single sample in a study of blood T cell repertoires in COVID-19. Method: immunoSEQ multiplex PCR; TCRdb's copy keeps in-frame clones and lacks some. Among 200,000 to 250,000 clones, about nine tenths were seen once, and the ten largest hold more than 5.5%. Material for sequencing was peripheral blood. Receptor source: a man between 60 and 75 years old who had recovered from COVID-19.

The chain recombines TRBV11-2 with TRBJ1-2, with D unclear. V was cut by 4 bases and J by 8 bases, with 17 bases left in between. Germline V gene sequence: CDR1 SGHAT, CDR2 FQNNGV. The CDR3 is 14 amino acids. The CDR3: CASSSGAGSEGYTF. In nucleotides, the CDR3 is TGTGCCAGCAGCTCCGGTGCGGGATCGGAGGGCTACACCTTC.

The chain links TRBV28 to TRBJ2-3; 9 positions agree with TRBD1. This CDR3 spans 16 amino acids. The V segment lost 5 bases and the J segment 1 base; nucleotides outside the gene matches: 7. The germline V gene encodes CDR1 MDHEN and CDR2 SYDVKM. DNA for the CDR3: TGTGCCAGCAGTCTGAGGACAGGGGCCCGCACAGATACGCAGTATTTT. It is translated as CASSLRTGARTDTQYF.